One sample yielded the 11 T cell receptor beta chains listed below, sequenced in a study of shared clonotypes between healthy human individuals (TCRdb year 2020). The receptor library was made with the immunoSEQ multiplex PCR assay. TCRdb mirrors the immuneACCESS table, restricted to in-frame sequences. Some clones are absent from its copies; in checked studies, under half trace to an unresolved V gene, and the reason for the others is unknown. The sample table shows a few million clones, and 85% to 95% are seen once. The top ten clones comprise 0.37% of the sample. The sequencing sample was made of naive CD4+ T cells from PBMCs. The cell subset or site label, read with the paper, signifies: CD45RA+ positively selected. The source is a man between 18 and 35 years old in good health. Some clones in this sample may be carry-over from other donors' samples.

The CDR3 DNA sequence: TGCGCCAGCAGCGAAGACAGGGGGAGAGTGGGAGAGACCCAGTACTTC. Translation: CASSEDRGRVGETQYF. The V and J genes are TRBV5-1 and TRBJ2-5; 9 bases are shared with TRBD1. The germline V gene encodes CDR1 SGHRS and CDR2 YFSETQ. V lost 4 bases and J lost 4; bases outside the gene matches: 11. CDR3 length equals 16 residues. The full variable domain, its missing parts supplied by reference TRBV5-1 and TRBJ2-5, is KAGVTQTPRYLIKTRGQQVTLSCSPISGHRSVSWYQQTPGQGLQFLFEYFSETQRNKGNFPGRFSGRQFSNSRSEMNVSTLELGDSALYLCASSEDRGRVGETQYFGPGTRLLVL.

V is TRBV28 and J is TRBJ2-7, with 14 nucleotides matching TRBD2. V lost 6 bases to trimming and J lost 0 bases; unmatched junction nucleotides: 7. This CDR3 spans 17 amino acids. Germline V gene sequence: CDR1 MDHEN, CDR2 SYDVKM. The CDR3 loop is CASSQTSGRVSSYEQYF. The CDR3, as DNA: TGTGCCAGCAGCCAGACTAGCGGGAGGGTGAGCTCCTACGAGCAGTACTTC.

Turning to this clone: Additional DNA sequences in this sample encode the identical CDR3. The chain is built from TRBV27 and TRBJ2-7, with D perhaps matching TRBD2 (5 bases). The germline CDR1 and CDR2 sequences are MNHEY and SMNVEV (reference sequence). V was trimmed by 5 bases and J by 4 bases, leaving 9 bases between them. The CDR3 extends over 12 amino acids. CDR3 amino acids: CASSPSGYEQYF. CDR3 sequence (DNA): TGTGCCAGCAGTCCCAGCGGATACGAGCAGTACTTC.

This chain uses TRBV7-8 with TRBJ2-1; 16 nucleotides match TRBD2. CDR3 length equals 18 residues. Trimming took 5 bases from V and 6 from J; bases not matched to a gene: 10. Germline V gives CDR1 SGHVS, CDR2 FQNEAQ. The CDR3 sequence is CASSAPGLAGGPSNEQFF. The CDR3 DNA is TGTGCCAGCAGCGCCCCGGGACTAGCGGGAGGGCCGAGCAATGAGCAGTTCTTC.

As DNA, the CDR3 is TGTGCCAGCAGTTCGGGGGACTCGAGTGGCTACACCTTC. Residues: CASSSGDSSGYTF. The rearrangement uses TRBV28 and TRBJ1-2; D possibly corresponds to TRBD1 (5 bases). CDR1 is MDHEN, CDR2 SYDVKM, per germline. V lost 4 bases and J 7 bases, leaving 13 bases between the germline ends. This CDR3 spans 13 amino acids.

The chain carries TRBV2 and TRBJ1-3; TRBD1 matches at 11 bases. Per the germline V gene, CDR1 is SNHLY and CDR2 is FYNNEI. J was trimmed by 0 bases and V by 5 bases; bases with no gene match: 6. The CDR3 has 17 amino acids. CDR3: CASSIGQGAPSGNTIYF. The DNA for the CDR3 is TGTGCCAGCAGTATCGGACAGGGGGCCCCCTCTGGAAACACCATATATTTT.

The gene calls are TRBV15 and TRBJ2-7, with 16 positions matching TRBD2. The length of the CDR3 is 21 residues. V dropped 0 bases and J dropped 1; count of bases not matched to a gene: 12. Germline V gene lookup returns CDR1 LNHNV and CDR2 YYDKDF (reference sequence). The CDR3 DNA follows: TGTGCCACCAGCAGAGACTACCCCGGGACTAGCGGGAGGGCCTGGTCCTACGAGCAGTACTTC. Translating gives CATSRDYPGTSGRAWSYEQYF.

The rearrangement links TRBV5-4 to TRBJ1-2; D is perhaps TRBD1 (6 bases). The CDR3 runs to 14 residues. Trimming left V 1 base short and J 2 bases short, with 9 bases between. Germline V gene data show CDR1 as SGHNT and CDR2 as YYREEE (reference sequence). CDR3 sequence reads: CASSLQGSNYGYTF. The CDR3 DNA is TGTGCCAGCAGCTTGCAGGGGTCAAACTATGGCTACACCTTC.

V and J are TRBV6-5 and TRBJ2-3; no reliable D call. The CDR3 totals 15 residues. CDR1 and CDR2 (germline): MNHEY, SVGAGI. V shed 6 bases and J shed 2 bases, with 15 bases lying between them. The DNA of the CDR3 is TGTGCCAGCAGCCCTAGAGCTTTGAACACAGATACGCAGTATTTT. It encodes CASSPRALNTDTQYF.

Only one count was recorded for this clone. The chain employs TRBV19 and TRBJ1-5, with 8 bases that match TRBD1. Germline V gene data show CDR1 as LNHDA and CDR2 as SQIVND (reference sequence). The CDR3 length is 15 residues. V gave up 6 bases and J gave up 7 bases; unmatched junction bases: 11. CDR3: CASRKTGGDQQPQHF. CDR3 in DNA: TGTGCCAGTAGGAAAACAGGGGGAGATCAACAGCCCCAGCATTTT.

J is TRBJ2-7 and V is TRBV19, with 9 nucleotides matching TRBD2. Trimming took 4 bases from V and 1 from J; bases not matched to a gene: 8. The CDR3 contains 16 residues. From germline, CDR1 is LNHDA and CDR2 SQIVND (reference sequence). The CDR3 sequence: CASSKGVAGDSYEQYF. The CDR3 DNA reads TGTGCCAGTAGTAAAGGGGTAGCGGGAGATTCCTACGAGCAGTACTTC.